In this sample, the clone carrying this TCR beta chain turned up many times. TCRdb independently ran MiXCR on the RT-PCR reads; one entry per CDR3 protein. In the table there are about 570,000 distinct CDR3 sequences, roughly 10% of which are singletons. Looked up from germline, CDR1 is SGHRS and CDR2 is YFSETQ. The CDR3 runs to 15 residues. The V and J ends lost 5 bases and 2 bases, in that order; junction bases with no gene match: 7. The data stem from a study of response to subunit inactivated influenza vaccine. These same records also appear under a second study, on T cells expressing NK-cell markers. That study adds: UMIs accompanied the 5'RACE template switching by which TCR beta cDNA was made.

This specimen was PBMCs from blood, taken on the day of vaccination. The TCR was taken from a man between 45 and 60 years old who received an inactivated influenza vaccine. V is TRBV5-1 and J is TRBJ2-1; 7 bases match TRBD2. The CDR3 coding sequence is TGCGCCAGCAGGCTGAGCGGGGTAACCTACAATGAGCAGTTCTTC. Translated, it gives CASRLSGVTYNEQFF.